The 4 T cell receptor beta chains reported below all come from one sample, sequenced in a study of Ad26.COV2.S vaccination and SARS-CoV-2 variants. Libraries were prepared by immunoSEQ multiplex PCR; TCRdb keeps only in-frame clonotypes and omits some of them. The sample shows about 350,000 clones, approximately 86% of them seen only once. Treatment here: roughly 19 received Ad26.COV2.S at low or high dose, single or two shots; about five received placebo; per-sample allocation not given. Sample collection was performed on day 63 after the first vaccine or placebo injection. The material sequenced was peripheral blood, taken in a trial of Ad26.COV2.S vaccine versus placebo. These receptors were collected from a person between 18 and 59 years old who received the Ad26.COV2.S COVID-19 vaccine or a placebo.

The sample holds a few counts of this clone. The genes are TRBV23-1 and TRBJ1-1; D perhaps matches TRBD1 (5 bases). TRBV23-1 carries the ORF label, with uncertain function. The CDR3 has 13 residues. Between the trimmed V and J ends, which lost 2 bases and 3 bases, there was a span of 7 bases. CDR3 loop: CASSQRGHTEAFF. The CDR3 nucleotides read TGCGCCAGCAGTCAAAGGGGCCACACTGAAGCTTTCTTT.

This clone was picked up one time. The CDR3 loop reads CASSAISRLTKNIQYF. The CDR3 coding sequence is TGTGCCAGCAGCGCAATATCCAGGCTCACCAAAAACATTCAGTACTTC. V and J are TRBV7-2 and TRBJ2-4, with D uncertain. The CDR3 is made up of 16 amino acids. Germline V gene lookup returns CDR1 SGHTA and CDR2 FQGNSA. The V end lost 5 bases, the J end lost 2 bases, and 16 bases lay between the germline ends.

This chain links TRBV6-2 or TRBV6-3 with TRBJ2-7; D is undetermined. This CDR3 has 12 residues. The germline V gene has CDR1 MNHEY and CDR2 SVGEGT. Trimming pared 2 bases from V and 3 bases from J, leaving 5 bases between. CDR3 region: CASSYPVYEQYF. For the CDR3, the DNA is TGTGCCAGCAGTTACCCTGTCTACGAGCAGTACTTC.

The chain couples TRBV21-1 to TRBJ2-3; TRBD2 was called by the table and not checked on the DNA. TRBV21-1 is a documented pseudogene. CDR3 size: 12 residues. CDR3 in amino acids: CASRPVGDTQYF. DNA of the CDR3: TGTGCCAGCAGGCCGGTCGGTGATACGCAGTATTTT.